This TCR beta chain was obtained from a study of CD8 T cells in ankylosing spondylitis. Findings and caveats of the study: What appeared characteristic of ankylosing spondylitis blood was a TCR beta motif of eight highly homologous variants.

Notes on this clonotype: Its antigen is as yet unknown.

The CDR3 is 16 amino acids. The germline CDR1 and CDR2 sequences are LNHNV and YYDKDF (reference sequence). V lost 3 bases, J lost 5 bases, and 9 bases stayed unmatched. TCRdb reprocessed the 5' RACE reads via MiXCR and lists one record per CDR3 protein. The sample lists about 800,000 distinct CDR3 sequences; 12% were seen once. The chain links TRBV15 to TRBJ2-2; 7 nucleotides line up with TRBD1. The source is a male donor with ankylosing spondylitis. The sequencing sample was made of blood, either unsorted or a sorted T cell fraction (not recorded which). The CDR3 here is CATSRGPTGVTGELFF. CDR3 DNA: TGTGCCACCAGCAGGGGTCCTACAGGGGTGACCGGGGAGCTGTTTTTT.